This TCR beta chain was recovered during a study of blood T cell repertoires in COVID-19. Study-wide context: Whether acute or convalescent, the COVID-19 samples came from the United States, Italy and Spain.

The CDR3 loop spans 15 amino acids. From germline, CDR1 is SGHTA and CDR2 FQGNSA. The V and J ends lost 9 bases and 0 bases respectively, with 17 bases between them. The table came from immunoSEQ multiplex PCR; TCRdb's copy has only in-frame clones and leaves some out. The data show about 390,000 clones, approximately 87% seen once. The chain employs TRBV7-2 and TRBJ1-1; TRBD1 is a possible D gene (6 bases). The sequence was collected from a woman in her fifties or sixties with COVID-19, enrolled during active disease. Sequenced: peripheral blood. CDR3 DNA sequence: TGTGCCAGGATTGTAATGGACAGACTGAACACTGAAGCTTTCTTT. Translation: CARIVMDRLNTEAFF.